This is a list of T cell receptor beta chains from one sample in a study of blood T cell repertoires in COVID-19. Using immunoSEQ multiplex PCR, the repertoire was profiled, and TCRdb retains in-frame clones only, with some absent. Counted here are about 66,000 clones, approximately 88% occurring once; the ten biggest clones make up around 6%. The sample taken for sequencing was peripheral blood. These receptors originate from a woman in her 70s with acute or convalescent COVID-19. Both conserved end residues are part of each CDR3. Each record gives: J gene, V gene, D gene, clone size, CDR3 DNA, CDR3 protein. The D gene is left open where the match is weak. Only some rows state a clone size, as once, few, many or a class for expanded clones.

TRBJ2-3,TRBV18,TRBD2,once,TGTGCCAGCTCACTCGGACTAGTTCGGGACACAGATACGCAGTATTTT,CASSLGLVRDTDTQYF
TRBJ1-3,TRBV7-2,-,-,TGTGCCAGCAGCTTAGCCTCCGGACAGTTTTCCTCTGGAAACACCATATATTTT,CASSLASGQFSSGNTIYF
TRBJ2-5,TRBV27,TRBD1,-,TGTGCCAGCAGTGCCTCGGGACAGGGTAGGGACCAAGAGACCCAGTACTTC,CASSASGQGRDQETQYF
TRBJ2-1,TRBV5-1,TRBD2,-,TGCGCCAGCAGCTTAGCGGGGGGGCCGGGTGAGCAGTTCTTC,CASSLAGGPGEQFF
TRBJ1-1,TRBV7-3,-,once,TGTGCCAGCAGCTTAAGTGTAGACACTGAAGCTTTCTTT,CASSLSVDTEAFF
TRBJ1-2,TRBV11-2,-,-,TGTGCCAGCAGCTCCCTGACAGGACGGGGCTATGGCTACACCTTC,CASSSLTGRGYGYTF
TRBJ2-2,TRBV12-5,TRBD2,-,TGTGCTAGTGGTTTGGTAGTTGGGGGGGGCACCGGGGAGCTGTTTTTT,CASGLVVGGGTGELFF
TRBJ2-5,TRBV4-1,TRBD1,-,TGCGCCAGCAGCCAAGGGGACAGGGCGGACAAGGCCCAGTACTTC,CASSQGDRADKAQYF
TRBJ2-5,TRBV7-2,-,-,TGTGCCAGCAGAGAACCAGGGTTGGAGACCCAGTACTTC,CASREPGLETQYF
TRBJ1-6,TRBV19,-,-,TGTGCCAGTAGTCTCCGGACAGTCAATTCACCCCTCCACTTT,CASSLRTVNSPLHF
TRBJ2-2,TRBV28,-,-,TGTGCCACCGCTAGAGGCGGGGAGCTGTTTTTT,CATARGGELFF
TRBJ1-1,TRBV25-1,-,-,TGTGCCAGCAGTGCTCTGACAGACCTGGACACTGAAGCTTTCTTT,CASSALTDLDTEAFF
TRBJ2-7,TRBV19,-,few,TGTGCCAGTAGTCATAGAGACAATCCAGCCTACGAGCAGTACTTC,CASSHRDNPAYEQYF
TRBJ2-7,TRBV30,TRBD2,-,TGTGCCTGGGTACGAGCGGGAGACCAGTACTTC,CAWVRAGDQYF
TRBJ1-2,TRBV2,-,-,TGTGCCAGCAGCGGATACGGGGTTTATGGCTACACCTTC,CASSGYGVYGYTF
TRBJ2-3,TRBV10-3,TRBD2,-,TGTGCCATCAGTGAGTCGGCCGGGAGGGTCGGTAATACAGATACGCAGTATTTT,CAISESAGRVGNTDTQYF
TRBJ2-7,TRBV7-9,TRBD1,-,TGTGCCAGCAGCTTAGGGGACAGTGCCCACGAGCAGTACTTC,CASSLGDSAHEQYF
TRBJ2-4,TRBV30,-,once,TGTGCCTGGACTCCCACAGGGGGCGGGAGGAACATTCAGTACTTC,CAWTPTGGGRNIQYF
TRBJ2-1,TRBV11-2,TRBD2,-,TGTGCCAGCAGCGCTAGCGGGGAGCAGTTCTTC,CASSASGEQFF
TRBJ1-1,TRBV7-9,-,-,TGTGCCAGCAGCTTGAGGGAGACTTCCACTGAAGCTTTCTTT,CASSLRETSTEAFF
TRBJ1-2,TRBV28,-,-,TGTGCCAGCAGTTTCTCCCAAGGGGGCTATGGCTACACCTTC,CASSFSQGGYGYTF
TRBJ1-3,TRBV11-3,-,-,TGTGCCAGCAGCTTAGGTACAGGGACTGGAAACACCATATATTTT,CASSLGTGTGNTIYF
TRBJ2-7,TRBV16,TRBD2,-,TGTGCCAGCAGCCAATCCGGGACTAGCGGCAATAAGTACTTC,CASSQSGTSGNKYF
TRBJ1-4,TRBV6-6,TRBD1,few,TGTGCCAGCAGTCCGACAGGGGCGACTAATGAAAAACTGTTTTTT,CASSPTGATNEKLFF
TRBJ2-4,TRBV24-1,TRBD1,-,TGTGCCACCAGTGATTCCGGGACAGGGTTCAACATTCAGTACTTC,CATSDSGTGFNIQYF
TRBJ1-1,TRBV29-1,-,-,TGCAGCGTTGACAGGGGTGGTACTGAAGCTTTCTTT,CSVDRGGTEAFF